These T cell receptor beta chains were read from a single sample in a study of T-cell memory formation after mild COVID-19. Each CDR3 protein is one row after TCRdb ran MiXCR on the 5' RACE reads. The sample shows fewer than 350,000 distinct CDR3 sequences, around 15% of them seen only once. Sequencing was carried out using PBMCs or a T cell subset sorted from them (not recorded which). Receptors originate from a young man who had mild COVID-19 (a few samples of this study predate the infection). Cell type and time point are not known. CDR3s include the opening cysteine and the closing phenylalanine or tryptophan. The D gene is left open where the match is weak. Some rows have no size entry. The others give once, few or many, or a class for an expanded clone.

cdr3_aa cdr3_nt clone_size v_call d_call j_call
CASSLSGPSLGETQYF TGTGCCAGCAGCTTATCGGGACCTAGTCTGGGGGAGACCCAGTACTTC many TRBV7-3 . TRBJ2-5
CASSQEQSSSYEQYF TGCGCCAGCAGCCAAGAACAATCGAGCTCCTACGAGCAGTACTTC . TRBV4-3 . TRBJ2-7
CASSQKAKAGVGGELFF TGCGCCAGCAGCCAAAAAGCAAAGGCAGGGGTGGGCGGGGAGCTGTTTTTT . TRBV4-1 . TRBJ2-2
CASSDGSLGPYEQYF TGTGCCAGCTCCGACGGGAGTCTCGGCCCCTACGAGCAGTACTTC many TRBV18 . TRBJ2-7
CASSEDQGERAFF TGCGCCAGCAGCGAGGATCAGGGGGAGAGAGCTTTCTTT . TRBV5-1 TRBD1 TRBJ1-1
CASSGEHRSNQPQHF TGCGCCAGCAGCGGAGAACACAGAAGCAATCAGCCCCAGCATTTT . TRBV4-1 . TRBJ1-5
CSASPTSSGKLFF TGCAGTGCTAGCCCCACCTCCTCCGGGAAACTGTTTTTT . TRBV20-1 . TRBJ1-4
CASSRAGPISGNTIYF TGTGCCAGCAGCCGCGCAGGGCCGATCTCTGGAAACACCATATATTTT . TRBV7-2 . TRBJ1-3
CASSLAGAMNTEAFF TGTGCCAGCAGCTTAGCGGGGGCCATGAACACTGAAGCTTTCTTT few TRBV11-2 . TRBJ1-1
CASSYYGDEQFF TGTGCCAGCAGTTACTACGGGGATGAGCAGTTCTTC few TRBV6-5 . TRBJ2-1
CASRKRGSDTEAFF TGTGCCAGCAGAAAGAGGGGTAGCGACACTGAAGCTTTCTTT . TRBV7-3 . TRBJ1-1